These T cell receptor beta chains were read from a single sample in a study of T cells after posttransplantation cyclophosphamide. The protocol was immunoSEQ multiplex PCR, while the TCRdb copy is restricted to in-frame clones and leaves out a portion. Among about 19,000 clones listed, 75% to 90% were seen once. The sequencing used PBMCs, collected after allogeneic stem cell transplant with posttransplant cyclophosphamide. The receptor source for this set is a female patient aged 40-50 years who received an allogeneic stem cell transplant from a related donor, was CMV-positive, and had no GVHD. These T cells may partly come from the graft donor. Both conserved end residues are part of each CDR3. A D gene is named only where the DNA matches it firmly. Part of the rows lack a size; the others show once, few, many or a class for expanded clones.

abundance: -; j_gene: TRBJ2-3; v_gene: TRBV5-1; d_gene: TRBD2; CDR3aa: CASSLRAGGTDTQYF; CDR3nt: TGCGCCAGCAGCTTACGAGCGGGAGGCACAGATACGCAGTATTTT
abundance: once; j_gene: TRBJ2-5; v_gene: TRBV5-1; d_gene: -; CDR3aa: CASSWGQGSETQYF; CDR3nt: TGCGCCAGCAGCTGGGGGCAGGGCTCGGAGACCCAGTACTTC
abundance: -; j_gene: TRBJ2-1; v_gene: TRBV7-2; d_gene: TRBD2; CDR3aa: CASSLVLAGGNEQFF; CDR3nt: TGTGCCAGCAGCTTAGTATTAGCGGGGGGTAATGAGCAGTTCTTC
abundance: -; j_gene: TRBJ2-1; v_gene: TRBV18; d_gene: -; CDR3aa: CASSPSNEQFF; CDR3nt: TGTGCCAGCTCACCTTCGAATGAGCAGTTCTTC
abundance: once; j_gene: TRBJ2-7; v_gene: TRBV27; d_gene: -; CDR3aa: CASSSSTTYEQYF; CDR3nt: TGTGCCAGCAGTTCCTCCACCACCTACGAGCAGTACTTC
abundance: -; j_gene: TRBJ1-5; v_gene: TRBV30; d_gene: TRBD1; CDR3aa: CAWDRQGGQPQHF; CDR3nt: TGTGCCTGGGACAGACAGGGTGGTCAGCCCCAGCATTTT
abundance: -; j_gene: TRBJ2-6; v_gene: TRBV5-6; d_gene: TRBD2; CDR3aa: CASSSQGSGSTGANVLTF; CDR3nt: TGTGCCAGCAGCTCCCAAGGTAGCGGGAGTACCGGGGCCAACGTCCTGACTTTC
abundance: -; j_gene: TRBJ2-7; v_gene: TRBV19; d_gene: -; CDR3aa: CASRESRSYEQYF; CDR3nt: TGTGCCAGTAGGGAGTCTCGCTCCTACGAGCAGTACTTC
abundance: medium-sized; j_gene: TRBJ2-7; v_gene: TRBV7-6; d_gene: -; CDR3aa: CASSLGAGSYEQYF; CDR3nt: TGTGCCAGCAGCTTAGGGGCAGGGTCCTACGAGCAGTACTTC
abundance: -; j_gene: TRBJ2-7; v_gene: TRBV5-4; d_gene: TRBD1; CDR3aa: CASSWDRGSYEQYF; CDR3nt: TGTGCCAGCAGCTGGGACAGGGGCTCCTACGAGCAGTACTTC
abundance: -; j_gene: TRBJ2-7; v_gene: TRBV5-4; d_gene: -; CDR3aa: CASSYSGRGAYEQYF; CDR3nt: TGTGCCAGCAGCTATTCGGGGAGGGGGGCCTACGAGCAGTACTTC
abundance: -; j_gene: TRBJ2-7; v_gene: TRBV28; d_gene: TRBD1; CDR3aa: CASSPGTEDEQYF; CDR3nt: TGTGCCAGCAGTCCCGGGACAGAGGACGAGCAGTACTTC
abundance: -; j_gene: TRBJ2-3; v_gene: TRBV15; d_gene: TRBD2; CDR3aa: CATSRGLAGGTDTQYF; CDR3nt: TGTGCCACCAGCAGAGGGCTAGCGGGCGGCACAGATACGCAGTATTTT
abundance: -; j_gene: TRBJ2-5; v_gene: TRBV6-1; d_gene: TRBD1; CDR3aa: CASSAGQQETQYF; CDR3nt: TGTGCCAGCAGTGCGGGACAGCAAGAGACCCAGTACTTC
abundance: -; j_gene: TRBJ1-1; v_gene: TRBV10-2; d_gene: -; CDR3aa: CASSDLGGQANTEAFF; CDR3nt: TGCGCCAGCAGTGATTTGGGAGGGCAGGCGAACACTGAAGCTTTCTTT
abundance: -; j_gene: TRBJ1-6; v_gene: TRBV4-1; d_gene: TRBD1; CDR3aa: CASSQRDRRSSYNSPLHF; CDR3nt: TGCGCCAGCAGCCAACGGGACAGGCGGAGCTCCTATAATTCACCCCTCCACTTT
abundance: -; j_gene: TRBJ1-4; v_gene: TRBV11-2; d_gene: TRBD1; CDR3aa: CASSSVRGARINEKLFF; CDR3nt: TGTGCCAGCAGCTCCGTCAGGGGGGCGAGGATTAATGAAAAACTGTTTTTT
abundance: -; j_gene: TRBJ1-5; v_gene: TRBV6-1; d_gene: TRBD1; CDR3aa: CASTEGTVRAQPQHF; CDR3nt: TGTGCCAGCACCGAAGGGACAGTAAGGGCACAGCCCCAGCATTTT
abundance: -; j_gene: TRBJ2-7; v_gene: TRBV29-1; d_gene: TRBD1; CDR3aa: CSVEGDRAFSYEQYF; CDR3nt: TGCAGCGTTGAGGGGGACAGGGCCTTTTCCTACGAGCAGTACTTC
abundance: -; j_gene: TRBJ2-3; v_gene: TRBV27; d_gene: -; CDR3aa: CASRISGGATDTQYF; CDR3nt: TGTGCCAGCAGGATTTCGGGTGGGGCCACAGATACGCAGTATTTT
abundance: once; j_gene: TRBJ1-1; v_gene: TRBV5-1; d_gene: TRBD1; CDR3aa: CASSLYRGLMNTEAFF; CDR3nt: TGCGCCAGCAGCTTATACAGGGGCTTAATGAACACTGAAGCTTTCTTT
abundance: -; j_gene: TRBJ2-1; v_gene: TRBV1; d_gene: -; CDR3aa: CTSSQDGLSGRALNEQFF; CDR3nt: TGCACCAGCAGCCAAGATGGTCTAAGCGGGAGGGCCCTCAATGAGCAGTTCTTC
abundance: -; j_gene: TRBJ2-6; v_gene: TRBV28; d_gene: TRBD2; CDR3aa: CASSLWTASGTSSGANVLTF; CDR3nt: TGTGCCAGCAGTTTATGGACGGCTAGCGGGACTAGCTCTGGGGCCAACGTCCTGACTTTC
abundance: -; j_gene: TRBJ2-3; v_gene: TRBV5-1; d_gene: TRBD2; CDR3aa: CASSLGGTTAGRTDTQYF; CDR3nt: TGCGCCAGCAGCTTGGGGGGGACCACAGCGGGGCGCACAGATACGCAGTATTTT
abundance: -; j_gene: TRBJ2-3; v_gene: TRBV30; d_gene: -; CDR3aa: CAWTPPGDTQYF; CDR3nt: TGTGCCTGGACGCCCCCGGGGGATACGCAGTATTTT
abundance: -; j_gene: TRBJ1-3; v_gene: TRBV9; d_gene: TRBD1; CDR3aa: CASSVPRDSTSGNTIYF; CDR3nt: TGTGCCAGCAGCGTACCCAGGGACAGCACCTCTGGAAACACCATATATTTT
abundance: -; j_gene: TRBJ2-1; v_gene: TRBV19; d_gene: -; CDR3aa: CASSIRHSSYNEQFF; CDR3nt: TGTGCCAGTAGTATCAGACATAGCTCCTACAATGAGCAGTTCTTC
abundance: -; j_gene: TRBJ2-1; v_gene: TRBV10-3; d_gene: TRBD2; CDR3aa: CAISELAGGFNEQFF; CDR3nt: TGTGCCATCAGTGAGTTAGCGGGAGGTTTCAATGAGCAGTTCTTC
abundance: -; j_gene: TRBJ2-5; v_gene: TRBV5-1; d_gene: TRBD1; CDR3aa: CASSPGTGAETQYF; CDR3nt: TGCGCCAGCAGCCCGGGGACAGGGGCAGAGACCCAGTACTTC
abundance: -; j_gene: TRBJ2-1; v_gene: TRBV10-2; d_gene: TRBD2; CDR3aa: CASSESRTSGRVRNNEQFF; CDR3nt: TGCGCCAGCAGTGAGTCTCGGACTAGCGGGAGGGTTCGGAACAATGAGCAGTTCTTC
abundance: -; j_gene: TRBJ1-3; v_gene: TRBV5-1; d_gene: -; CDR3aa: CASSFSPSSGNTIYF; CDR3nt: TGCGCCAGCAGCTTCTCGCCCAGCTCTGGAAACACCATATATTTT
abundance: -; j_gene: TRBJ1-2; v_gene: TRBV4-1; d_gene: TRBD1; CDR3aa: CASSGDRRYNGYTF; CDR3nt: TGCGCCAGCAGCGGGGACAGGCGGTACAATGGCTACACCTTC
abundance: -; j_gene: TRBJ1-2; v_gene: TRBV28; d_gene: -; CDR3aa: CASSSTGFNYGYTF; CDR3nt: TGTGCCAGCAGTAGTACAGGATTCAACTATGGCTACACCTTC
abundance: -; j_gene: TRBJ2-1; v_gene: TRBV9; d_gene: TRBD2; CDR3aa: CASSVVAGGNYNEQFF; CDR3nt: TGTGCCAGCAGCGTAGTAGCGGGAGGAAATTACAATGAGCAGTTCTTC
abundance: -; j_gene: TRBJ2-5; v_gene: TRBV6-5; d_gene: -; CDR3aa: CASRHTTTQETQYF; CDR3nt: TGTGCCAGCAGACACACTACAACCCAAGAGACCCAGTACTTC
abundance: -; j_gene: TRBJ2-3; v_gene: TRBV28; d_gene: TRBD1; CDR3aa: CASSFLHRGPTDTQYF; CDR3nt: TGTGCCAGCAGTTTCCTCCACAGGGGGCCCACAGATACGCAGTATTTT
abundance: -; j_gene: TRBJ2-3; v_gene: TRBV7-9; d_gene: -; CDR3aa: CASRDGSSGDTQYF; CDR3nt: TGTGCCAGCAGGGACGGGAGTTCGGGAGATACGCAGTATTTT
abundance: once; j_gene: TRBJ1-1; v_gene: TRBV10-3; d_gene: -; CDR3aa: CAISETGRGSTEAFF; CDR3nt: TGTGCCATCAGTGAAACGGGCAGGGGTAGCACTGAAGCTTTCTTT
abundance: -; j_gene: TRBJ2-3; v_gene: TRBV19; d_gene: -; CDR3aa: CASTSGYTDTQYF; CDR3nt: TGTGCCAGTACGTCAGGCTACACAGATACGCAGTATTTT
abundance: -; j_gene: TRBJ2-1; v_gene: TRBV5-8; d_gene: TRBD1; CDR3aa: CASSLGGTGVNEQFF; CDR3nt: TGTGCCAGCAGCTTGGGGGGGACAGGGGTCAATGAGCAGTTCTTC
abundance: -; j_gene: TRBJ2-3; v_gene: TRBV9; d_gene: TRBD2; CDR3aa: CASSARSGGVDTQYF; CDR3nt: TGTGCCAGCAGCGCGCGTAGCGGGGGGGTAGATACGCAGTATTTT
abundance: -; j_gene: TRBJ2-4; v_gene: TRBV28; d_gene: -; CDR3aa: CASSGDLAKNIQYF; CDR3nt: TGTGCCAGCAGCGGGGATCTAGCCAAAAACATTCAGTACTTC
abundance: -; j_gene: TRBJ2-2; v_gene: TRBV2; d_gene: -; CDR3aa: CASGLRERAGELFF; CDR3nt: TGTGCCAGCGGCTTGAGGGAAAGGGCCGGGGAGCTGTTTTTT
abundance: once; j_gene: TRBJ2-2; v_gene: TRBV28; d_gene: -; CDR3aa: CASSYTAPGELFF; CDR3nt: TGTGCCAGCAGTTACACAGCCCCCGGGGAGCTGTTTTTT
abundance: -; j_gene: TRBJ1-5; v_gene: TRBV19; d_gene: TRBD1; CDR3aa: CASSIPGQGARQPQHF; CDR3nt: TGTGCCAGTAGTATTCCCGGACAGGGGGCTCGTCAGCCCCAGCATTTT
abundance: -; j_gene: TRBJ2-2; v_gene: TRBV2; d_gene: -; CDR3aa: CASGPIFTGELFF; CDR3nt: TGTGCCAGCGGCCCCATCTTCACCGGGGAGCTGTTTTTT
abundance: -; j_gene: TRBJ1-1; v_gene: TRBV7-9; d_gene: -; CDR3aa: CASARGGGFNTEAFF; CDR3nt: TGTGCCAGCGCACGCGGGGGGGGCTTCAACACTGAAGCTTTCTTT
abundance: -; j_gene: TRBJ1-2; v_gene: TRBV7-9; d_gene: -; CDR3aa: CASSLDWGVGGYTF; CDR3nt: TGTGCCAGCAGCTTAGACTGGGGAGTCGGTGGCTACACCTTC
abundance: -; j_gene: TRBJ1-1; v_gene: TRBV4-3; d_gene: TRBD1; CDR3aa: CASSQSEDRGESFF; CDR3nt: TGCGCCAGCAGCCAATCCGAGGACAGGGGCGAATCTTTCTTT
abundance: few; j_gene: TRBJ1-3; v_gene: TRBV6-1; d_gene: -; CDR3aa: CASTQGTGNTIYF; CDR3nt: TGTGCCAGCACCCAGGGTACTGGAAACACCATATATTTT